This TCR beta chain was recovered during a study of beta chain features in type 1 diabetes. Overall study results and limits: Relative to healthy donors, patients appeared to have naive, central memory and Treg TCRB repertoires that were more similar.

What was sequenced were expressed TCRB transcripts, since all of the isolated RNA had been reverse transcribed. TCRdb's table, derived via immunoSEQ multiplex PCR, lists solely in-frame clones and lacks some. This table has 200,000 to 250,000 clones, 9.6% appearing once. The CDR3 has 15 residues. V shed 2 bases and J 1 base; nucleotides not matched to a gene: 7. CDR1 and CDR2 (germline): GTSNPN, SVGIG (reference sequence). This clone showed up just a few times. As yet, its antigen is unknown. Staining for CD45RO/CCR7/CD25/CD127/CD95/CD27 allowed sorting of CD4+ naive, central memory, regulatory and stem cell-like memory cells.

Sequencing used naive CD4+ T cells from blood. This TCR came from a woman aged 18-29 years in good health. The chain recombines TRBV30 with TRBJ1-1, with TRBD1 identical over 7 bases. CDR3 loop: CAWSPQGTSNTEAFF. In DNA form, the CDR3 reads TGTGCCTGGAGTCCACAGGGGACTTCGAACACTGAAGCTTTCTTT.